The 16 T cell receptor beta chains below were found in one sample sequenced in a study of monozygotic twins with inflammatory bowel disease. TCRdb reprocessed the 5' RACE reads; each CDR3 protein has one entry and no DNA is given. This table holds fewer than 350,000 distinct CDR3 sequences. Specimen: blood. All receptors come from a human donor with ulcerative colitis or Crohn's disease, or a healthy co-twin of an affected twin (not recorded which).

CDR3: CASSVLRVADEQFF. The chain couples TRBV18 to TRBJ2-1. The CDR3 has 14 amino acids. Germline V gene sequence: CDR1 KGHSH, CDR2 LQKENI.

The CDR3 sequence is CATSRTIRREQYF. The rearrangement links TRBV15 to TRBJ2-7; the TCRdb call, TRBD2, lacks DNA for checking. The CDR3 is 13 amino acids. Germline V CDR1 and CDR2: LNHNV, YYDKDF (reference sequence).

The chain combines TRBV7-9 with TRBJ2-7; TCRdb reports TRBD2, a call that lacks DNA to check it against. The CDR3 extends over 13 amino acids. Germline values: CDR1 SEHNR, CDR2 FQNEAQ (reference sequence). CDR3 loop: CASSLEGGGEQYF. Based on the CDR3 plus reference TRBV7-9 and TRBJ2-7, the full variable domain is DTGVSQNPRHKITKRGQNVTFRCDPISEHNRLYWYRQTLGQGPEFLTYFQNEAQLEKSRLLSDRFSAERPKGSFSTLEIQRTEQGDSAMYLCASSLEGGGEQYFGPGTRLTVT.

The gene calls are TRBV6-2 or TRBV6-3 and TRBJ2-3; TCRdb gives TRBD2 as the D gene, but with no DNA this cannot be confirmed. Germline CDR1 and CDR2: MNHEY and SVGEGT. This CDR3 is 16 amino acids long. CDR3 region: CASGPGGGIIADTQYF.

V is TRBV5-5 and J is TRBJ2-1; there is no DNA to check the TCRdb D call of TRBD1. The CDR3 has 15 residues. The germline CDR1 and CDR2 sequences are SGHKS and YYEKEE (reference sequence). The CDR3 is CASSYPGPGGNEQFF.

The V and J genes are TRBV6-1 and TRBJ2-7; TCRdb lists TRBD2, though no DNA is available to test this call. Per the germline V gene, CDR1 is MNHNS and CDR2 is SASEGT. The CDR3 covers 17 residues. CDR3 protein: CASFASLAGINTYEQYF.

The chain has TRBV30 and TRBJ2-7. CDR3 length: 11 residues. Germline V lookup: CDR1 GTSNPN, CDR2 SVGIG (reference sequence). The chain's CDR3 is CAWGSVGEQYF.

The chain has TRBV4-1 and TRBJ2-1; TCRdb reports TRBD1, a call that lacks DNA to check it against. This CDR3 contains 18 residues. Looked up from germline, CDR1 is MGHRA and CDR2 is YSYEKL. This CDR3 is CASSQTSGTLSSYNEQFF.

The chain is built from TRBV18 and TRBJ1-3. CDR3 size: 15 residues. From germline, CDR1 is KGHSH and CDR2 LQKENI. The CDR3 loop reads CASSPPDRSGNTIYF.

The chain joins TRBV10-3 to TRBJ2-7. The CDR3 spans 12 residues. Germline V gives CDR1 ENHRY, CDR2 SYGVKD. CDR3: CAISNSHYEQYF.

This chain uses TRBV5-1 with TRBJ2-7; TCRdb picks TRBD2, but there is no DNA to check that call. Looked up from germline, CDR1 is SGHRS and CDR2 is YFSETQ. The CDR3 runs 16 residues. The CDR3 loop is CASSPYSGGRSYEQYF.

This sequence joins TRBV6-2 or TRBV6-3 and TRBJ2-1; without DNA, the TCRdb call of TRBD2 cannot be checked. This CDR3 is 17 amino acids long. Germline V CDR1 and CDR2: MNHEY, SVGEGT. The CDR3 sequence is CASSQTSGYWPYNEQFF.

This chain connects TRBV20-1 to TRBJ2-5; lacking DNA, the TRBD1 call made by TCRdb goes unchecked. Germline V lookup: CDR1 DFQATT, CDR2 SNEGSKA (reference sequence). This CDR3 comprises 14 residues. The CDR3 sequence: CSARGRDGKETQYF.

The genes are TRBV12-3 or TRBV12-4 and TRBJ1-1; TCRdb proposes TRBD1, but this gene call is untestable without DNA. The CDR3 sequence is 15 residues long. The CDR3 sequence is CASSLSTGGGTEAFF.

The rearrangement links TRBV2 to TRBJ2-4; the D gene TCRdb calls, TRBD1, cannot be checked with no DNA. Germline loops: CDR1 SNHLY, CDR2 FYNNEI. The CDR3 totals 14 residues. CDR3 residues: CDSTGVFPKNIQYF.

The chain is built from TRBV6-5 and TRBJ2-1; the TCRdb D gene call, TRBD1, has no DNA to confirm it. The V gene's germline CDR1 is MNHEY and CDR2 SVGAGI. The CDR3 totals 13 residues. The CDR3 loop reads CASSSGPYNEQFF.